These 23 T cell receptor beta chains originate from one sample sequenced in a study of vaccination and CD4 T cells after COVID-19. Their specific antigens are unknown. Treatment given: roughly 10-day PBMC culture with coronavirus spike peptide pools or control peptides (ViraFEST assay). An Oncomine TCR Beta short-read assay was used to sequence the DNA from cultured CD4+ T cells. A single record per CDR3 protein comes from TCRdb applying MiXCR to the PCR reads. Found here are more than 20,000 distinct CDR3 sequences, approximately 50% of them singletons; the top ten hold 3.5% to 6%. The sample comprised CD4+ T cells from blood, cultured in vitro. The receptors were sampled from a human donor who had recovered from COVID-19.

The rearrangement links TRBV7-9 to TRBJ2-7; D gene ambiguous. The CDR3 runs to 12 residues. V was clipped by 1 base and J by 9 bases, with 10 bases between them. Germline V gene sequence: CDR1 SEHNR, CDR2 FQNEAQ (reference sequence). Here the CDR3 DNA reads TGTGCCAGCAGCTTAGATGGGTACCGGCAGTACTTC. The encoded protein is CASSLDGYRQYF.

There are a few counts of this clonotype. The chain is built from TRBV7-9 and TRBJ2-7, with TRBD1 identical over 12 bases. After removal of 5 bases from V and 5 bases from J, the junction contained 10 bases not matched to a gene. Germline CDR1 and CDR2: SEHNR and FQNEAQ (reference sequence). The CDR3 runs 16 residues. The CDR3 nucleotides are TGTGCCAGCAGCCTCCGGGACAGGGGGCTGGAGCACGAGCAGTACTTC. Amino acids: CASSLRDRGLEHEQYF.

The chain's CDR3 is CASSAQLGTEAFF. The CDR3 DNA is TGTGCCAGCAGCGCCCAACTCGGGACTGAAGCTTTCTTT. This chain joins TRBV7-3 and TRBJ1-1, with no clear D. From germline, CDR1 is SGHTA and CDR2 FQGTGA. The CDR3 length is 13 residues. V was cut by 5 bases and J by 5 bases, with 12 bases left in between.

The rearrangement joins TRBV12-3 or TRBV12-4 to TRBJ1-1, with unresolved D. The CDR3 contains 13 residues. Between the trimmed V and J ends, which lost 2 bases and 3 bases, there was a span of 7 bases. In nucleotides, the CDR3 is TGTGCCAGCAGTTTACAGCCGCACACTGAAGCTTTCTTT. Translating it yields CASSLQPHTEAFF.

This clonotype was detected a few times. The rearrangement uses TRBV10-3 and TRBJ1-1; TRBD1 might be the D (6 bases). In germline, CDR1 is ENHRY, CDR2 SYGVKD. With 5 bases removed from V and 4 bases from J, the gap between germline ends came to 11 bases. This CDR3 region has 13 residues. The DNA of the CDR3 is TGTGCCATCAGTTCAGGAGGGGGCACTGAAGCTTTCTTT. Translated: CAISSGGGTEAFF.

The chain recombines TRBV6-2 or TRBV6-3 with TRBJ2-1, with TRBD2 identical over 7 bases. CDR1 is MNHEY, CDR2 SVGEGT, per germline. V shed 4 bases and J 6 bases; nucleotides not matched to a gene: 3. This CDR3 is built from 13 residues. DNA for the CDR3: TGTGCCAGCAGTTCACTAGCGTTCAATGAGCAGTTCTTC. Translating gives CASSSLAFNEQFF.

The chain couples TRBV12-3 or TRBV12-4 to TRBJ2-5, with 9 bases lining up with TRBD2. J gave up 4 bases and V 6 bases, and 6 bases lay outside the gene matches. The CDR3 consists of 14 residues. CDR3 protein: CASSSISGRETQYF. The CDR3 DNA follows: TGTGCCAGCAGCTCGATTAGCGGGAGAGAGACCCAGTACTTC.

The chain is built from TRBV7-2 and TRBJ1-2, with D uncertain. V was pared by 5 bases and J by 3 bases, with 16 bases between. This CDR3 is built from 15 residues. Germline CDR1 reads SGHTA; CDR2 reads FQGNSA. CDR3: CASSPPPTAYYGYTF. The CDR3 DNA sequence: TGTGCCAGCAGCCCCCCCCCCACGGCATACTATGGCTACACCTTC.

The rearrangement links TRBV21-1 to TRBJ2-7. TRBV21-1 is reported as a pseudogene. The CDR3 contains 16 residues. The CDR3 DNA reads TGTGCCAGCAGCAAAAGTCTATCAGCAAACTCCTACGAGCAGTACTTC. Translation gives CASSKSLSANSYEQYF.

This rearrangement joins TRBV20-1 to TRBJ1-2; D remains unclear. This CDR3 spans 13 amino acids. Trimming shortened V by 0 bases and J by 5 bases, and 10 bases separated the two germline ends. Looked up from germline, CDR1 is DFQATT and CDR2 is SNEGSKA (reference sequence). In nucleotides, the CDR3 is TGCAGTGCTAGAGATACCCGGGGTTATGGCTACACCTTC. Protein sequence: CSARDTRGYGYTF.

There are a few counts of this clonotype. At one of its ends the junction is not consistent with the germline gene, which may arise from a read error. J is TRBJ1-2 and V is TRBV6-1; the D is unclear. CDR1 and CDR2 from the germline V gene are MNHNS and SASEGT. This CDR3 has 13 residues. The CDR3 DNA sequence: TGTGCCAGCGGTGACACCGCTAACTATGGCTACACCTTC. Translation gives CASGDTANYGYTF.

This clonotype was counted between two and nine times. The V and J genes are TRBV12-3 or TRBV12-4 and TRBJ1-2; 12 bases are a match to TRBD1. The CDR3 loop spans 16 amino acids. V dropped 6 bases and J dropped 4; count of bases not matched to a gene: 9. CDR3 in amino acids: CASRSGTGGAGYGYTF. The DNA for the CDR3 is TGTGCCAGCAGATCCGGGACAGGGGGCGCAGGCTATGGCTACACCTTC.

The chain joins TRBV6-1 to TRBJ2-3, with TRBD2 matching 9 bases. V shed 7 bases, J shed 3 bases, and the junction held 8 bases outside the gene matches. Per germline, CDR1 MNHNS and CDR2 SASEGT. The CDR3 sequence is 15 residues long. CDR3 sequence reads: CASKAGAGGTDTQYF. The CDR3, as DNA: TGTGCCAGCAAGGCCGGAGCGGGAGGAACAGATACGCAGTATTTT.

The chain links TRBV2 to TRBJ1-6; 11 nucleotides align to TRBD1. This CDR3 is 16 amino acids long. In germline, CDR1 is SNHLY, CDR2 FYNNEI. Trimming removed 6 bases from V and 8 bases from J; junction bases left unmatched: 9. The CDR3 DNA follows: TGTGCCAGCAGGGGGACAGGGGGGACTTCTGATTCACCCCTCCACTTT. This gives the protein CASRGTGGTSDSPLHF. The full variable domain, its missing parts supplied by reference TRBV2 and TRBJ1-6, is EPEVTQTPSHQVTQMGQEVILRCVPISNHLYFYWYRQILGQKVEFLVSFYNNEISEKSEIFDDQFSVERPDGSNFTLKIRSTKLEDSAMYFCASRGTGGTSDSPLHFGNGTRLTVT.

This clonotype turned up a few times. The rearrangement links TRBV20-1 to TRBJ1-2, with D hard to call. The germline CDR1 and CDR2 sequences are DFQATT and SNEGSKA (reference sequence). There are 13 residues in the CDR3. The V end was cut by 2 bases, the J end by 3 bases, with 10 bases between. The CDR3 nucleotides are TGCAGTGCTAGACAACTAGGATACTATGGCTACACCTTC. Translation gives CSARQLGYYGYTF.

The CDR3 protein is CASSSDRAAAFF. The DNA for the CDR3 is TGTGCCAGCAGCTCAGACAGGGCGGCTGCTTTCTTT. This chain links TRBV7-2 with TRBJ1-1, with 7 bases lining up with TRBD1. The CDR3 has 12 residues. CDR1 and CDR2 from the germline V gene are SGHTA and FQGNSA. The ends lost 4 bases at V and 11 bases at J; junction bases unmatched: 7.

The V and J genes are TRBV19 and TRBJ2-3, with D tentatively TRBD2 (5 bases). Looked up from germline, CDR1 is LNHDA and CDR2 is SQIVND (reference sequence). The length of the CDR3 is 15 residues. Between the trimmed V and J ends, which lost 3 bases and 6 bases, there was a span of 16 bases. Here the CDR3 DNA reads TGTGCCAGTAGTATCCGGACTCAAGCTGGGGATACGCAGTATTTT. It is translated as CASSIRTQAGDTQYF.

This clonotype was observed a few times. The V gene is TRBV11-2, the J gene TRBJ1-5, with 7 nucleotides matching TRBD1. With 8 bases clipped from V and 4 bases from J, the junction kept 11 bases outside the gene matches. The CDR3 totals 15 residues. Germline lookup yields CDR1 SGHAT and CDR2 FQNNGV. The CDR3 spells CASVPVGQFNQPQHF. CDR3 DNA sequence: TGTGCCAGCGTGCCAGTGGGACAGTTTAATCAGCCCCAGCATTTT.

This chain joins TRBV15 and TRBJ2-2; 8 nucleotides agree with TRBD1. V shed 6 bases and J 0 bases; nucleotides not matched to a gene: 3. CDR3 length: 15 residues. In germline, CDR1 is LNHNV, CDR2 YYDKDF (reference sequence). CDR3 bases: TGTGCCACCAGAGCAGGGGGCGCGAACACCGGGGAGCTGTTTTTT. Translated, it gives CATRAGGANTGELFF.

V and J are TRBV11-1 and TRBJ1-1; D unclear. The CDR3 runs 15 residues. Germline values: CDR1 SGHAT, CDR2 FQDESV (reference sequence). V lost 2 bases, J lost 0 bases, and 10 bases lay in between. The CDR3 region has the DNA TGTGCCAGCAGCTTAATCCCGGGGATGAACACTGAAGCTTTCTTT. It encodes CASSLIPGMNTEAFF.

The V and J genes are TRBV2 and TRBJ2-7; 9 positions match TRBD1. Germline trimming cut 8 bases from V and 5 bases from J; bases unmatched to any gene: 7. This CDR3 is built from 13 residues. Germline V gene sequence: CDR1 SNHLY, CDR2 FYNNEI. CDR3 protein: CASQQGAINEQYF. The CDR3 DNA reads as TGTGCCAGCCAACAGGGGGCGATCAACGAGCAGTACTTC.

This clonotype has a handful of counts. The chain's CDR3 is CASSLGWDPYNEQFF. The CDR3 DNA sequence: TGCGCCAGCTCCCTGGGGTGGGACCCCTACAATGAGCAGTTCTTC. V gene TRBV10-2 combines with J gene TRBJ2-1, with D possibly called TRBD1 or TRBD2 (5 bases each). Trimming removed 8 bases at V and 2 bases at J, with 16 bases between. The CDR3 consists of 15 residues. CDR1 and CDR2 (germline): WSHSY, SAAADI.

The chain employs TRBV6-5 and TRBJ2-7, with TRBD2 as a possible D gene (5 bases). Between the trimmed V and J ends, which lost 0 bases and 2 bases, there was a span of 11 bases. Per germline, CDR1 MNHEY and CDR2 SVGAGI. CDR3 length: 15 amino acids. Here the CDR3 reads CASSYSRVRTYEQYF. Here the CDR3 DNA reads TGTGCCAGCAGTTACTCGAGGGTCAGGACCTACGAGCAGTACTTC.